This T cell receptor (beta chain) was obtained from a study of blood T cells in healthy people across ages. In its sample, this clonotype was seen once. CDR1 and CDR2 (germline): LNHDA, SQIVND (reference sequence). This CDR3 has 14 amino acids. Primers used in a second PCR of about 6 to 12 cycles were a sample-barcoded 5' primer and a J-beta primer mix. In TCRdb, the 5' RACE reads were re-called with MiXCR into one record per CDR3 protein. The sample lists 700,000 to 900,000 distinct CDR3 sequences; roughly 25% were seen once. In addition, the sample was reused for a study of T cells of mothers and their children.

The TCR comes from a boy aged 5-17 years in good health. The sequencing sample was made of blood. The chain has TRBV19 and TRBJ2-7, with D perhaps TRBD2 (5 bases). Matching the DNA end better, TRBJ2-1 makes the J call doubtful. In DNA, the CDR3 is TGTGCCAGTAGTAGCACTAGTCTTAGATATGAGCAGTTCTTC. Amino acid sequence: CASSSTSLRYEQFF.